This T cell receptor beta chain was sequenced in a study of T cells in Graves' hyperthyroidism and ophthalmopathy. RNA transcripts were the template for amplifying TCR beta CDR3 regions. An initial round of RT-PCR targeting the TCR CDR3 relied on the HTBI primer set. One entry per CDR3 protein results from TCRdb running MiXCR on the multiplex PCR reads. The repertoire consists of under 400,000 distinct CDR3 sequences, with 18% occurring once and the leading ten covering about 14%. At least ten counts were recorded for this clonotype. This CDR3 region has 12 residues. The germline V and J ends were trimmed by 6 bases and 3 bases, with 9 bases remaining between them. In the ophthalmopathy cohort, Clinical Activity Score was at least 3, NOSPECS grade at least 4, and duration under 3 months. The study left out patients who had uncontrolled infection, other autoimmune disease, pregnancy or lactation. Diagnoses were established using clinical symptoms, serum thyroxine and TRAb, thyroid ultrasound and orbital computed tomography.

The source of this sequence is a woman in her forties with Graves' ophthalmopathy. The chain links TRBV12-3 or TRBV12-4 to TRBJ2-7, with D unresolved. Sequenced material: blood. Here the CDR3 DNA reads TGTGCCAGCAGCCGATACAGCTACGAGCAGTACTTC. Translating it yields CASSRYSYEQYF.